This T cell receptor beta chain was documented in a study of post-analysis software for immune sequencing data. The overall study: Patients had relapsing-remitting, secondary progressive or progressive-relapsing multiple sclerosis; some lacked subtype. Study-wide results and limits: The five TRBV segments detected at higher frequency in patients than in controls included TRBV5-6, TRBV5-1 and TRBV20-1. Patients with multiple sclerosis recorded significantly lower normalized Chao1 diversity than controls, the study found.

CDR1 is SGHRS and CDR2 is YFSETQ in the germline V gene. The V end lost 4 bases, the J end lost 6 bases, and 14 bases lay between the germline ends. This CDR3 spans 13 amino acids. As concerns this clonotype: Its antigen is as yet unknown.

Every TCR beta cDNA library bore unique molecular identifiers. Yield was roughly 500,000 cDNA molecules from approximately 0.91 to 9.4 million T cells. TCRdb reanalysed the PCR reads using MiXCR and keeps one entry per CDR3 protein. The sample yields 350,000 to 500,000 distinct CDR3 sequences, 39% seen once. The J gene is TRBJ2-7, the V gene TRBV5-1; possible D gene TRBD2, 6 bases. The receptor was isolated from a girl between 2 and 10 years old with multiple sclerosis. Sequenced: blood. The CDR3: CASSLASESEQYF. CDR3 nucleotide sequence: TGCGCCAGCAGCCTGGCTAGCGAGAGCGAGCAGTACTTC.